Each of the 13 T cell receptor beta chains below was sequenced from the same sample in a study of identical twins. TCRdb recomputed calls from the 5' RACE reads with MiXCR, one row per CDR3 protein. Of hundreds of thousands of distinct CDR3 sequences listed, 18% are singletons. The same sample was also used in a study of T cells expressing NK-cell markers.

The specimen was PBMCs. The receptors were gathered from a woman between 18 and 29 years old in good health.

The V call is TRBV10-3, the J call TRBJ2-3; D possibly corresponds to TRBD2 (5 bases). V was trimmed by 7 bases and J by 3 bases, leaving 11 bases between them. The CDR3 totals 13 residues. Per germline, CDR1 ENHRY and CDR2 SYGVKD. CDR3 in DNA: TGTGCCATCAACCGGGAAGGGACAGATACGCAGTATTTT. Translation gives CAINREGTDTQYF.

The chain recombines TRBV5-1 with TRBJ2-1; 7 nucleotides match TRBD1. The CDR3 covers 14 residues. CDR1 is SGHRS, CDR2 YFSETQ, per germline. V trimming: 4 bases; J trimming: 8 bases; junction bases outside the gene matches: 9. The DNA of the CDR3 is TGCGCCAGCAGCATCGGGGACAGTCAACATGAGCAGTTCTTC. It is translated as CASSIGDSQHEQFF.

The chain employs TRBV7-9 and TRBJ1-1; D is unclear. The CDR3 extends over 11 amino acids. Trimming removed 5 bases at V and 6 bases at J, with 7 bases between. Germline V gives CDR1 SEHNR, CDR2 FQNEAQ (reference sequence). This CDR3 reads CASSGGPEAFF. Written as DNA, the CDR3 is TGTGCCAGCAGCGGTGGCCCTGAAGCTTTCTTT.

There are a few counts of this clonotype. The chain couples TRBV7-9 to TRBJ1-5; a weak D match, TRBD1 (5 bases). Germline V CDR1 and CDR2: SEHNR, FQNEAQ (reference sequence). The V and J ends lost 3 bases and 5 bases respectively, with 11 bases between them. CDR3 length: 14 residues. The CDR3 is CASSFGADDQPQHF. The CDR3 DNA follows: TGTGCCAGCAGCTTCGGGGCAGATGATCAGCCCCAGCATTTT.

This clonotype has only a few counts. The CDR3 loop is CASPTEAGELFF. CDR3 sequence (DNA): TGTGCCAGCCCTACGGAGGCCGGGGAGCTGTTTTTT. The chain employs TRBV7-9 and TRBJ2-2, with a possible D match to TRBD2 (5 bases). Per germline, CDR1 SEHNR and CDR2 FQNEAQ (reference sequence). V gave up 8 bases and J gave up 6 bases, with 10 bases separating them. The CDR3 contains 12 residues.

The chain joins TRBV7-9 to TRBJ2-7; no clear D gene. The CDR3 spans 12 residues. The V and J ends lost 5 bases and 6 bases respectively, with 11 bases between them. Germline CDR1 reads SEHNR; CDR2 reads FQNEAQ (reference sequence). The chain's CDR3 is CASSLPTSEQYF. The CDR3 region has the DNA TGTGCCAGCAGCCTCCCCACGTCCGAGCAGTACTTC.

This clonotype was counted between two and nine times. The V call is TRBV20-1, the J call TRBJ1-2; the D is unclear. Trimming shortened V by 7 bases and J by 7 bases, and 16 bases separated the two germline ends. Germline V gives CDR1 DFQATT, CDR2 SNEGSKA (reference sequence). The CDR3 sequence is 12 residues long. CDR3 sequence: CSVTPSRGGYTF. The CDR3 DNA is TGCAGTGTAACACCTTCCCGGGGTGGCTACACCTTC.

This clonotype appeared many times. The CDR3 DNA reads TGCAGTGCTAGAGATCTGAGCGGGGTTTACTCCGAGCAGTTCTTC. Translation: CSARDLSGVYSEQFF. The gene calls are TRBV20-1 and TRBJ2-1, with 7 bases fitting TRBD2. This CDR3 has 15 amino acids. V gave up 0 bases and J gave up 10 bases; unmatched junction bases: 12. Germline assignment: CDR1 DFQATT and CDR2 SNEGSKA (reference sequence).

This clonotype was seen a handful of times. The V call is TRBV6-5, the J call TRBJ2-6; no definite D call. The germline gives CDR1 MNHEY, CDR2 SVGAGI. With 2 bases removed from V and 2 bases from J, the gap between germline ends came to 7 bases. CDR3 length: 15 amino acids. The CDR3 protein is CASSYPEAGANVLTF. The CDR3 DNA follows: TGTGCCAGCAGTTACCCAGAGGCTGGGGCCAACGTCCTGACTTTC.

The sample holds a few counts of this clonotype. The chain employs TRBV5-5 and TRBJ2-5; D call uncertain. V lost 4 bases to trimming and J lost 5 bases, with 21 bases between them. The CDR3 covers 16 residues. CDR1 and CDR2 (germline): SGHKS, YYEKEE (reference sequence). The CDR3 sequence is CASSPSSLGLWETQYF. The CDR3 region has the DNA TGTGCCAGCAGCCCCTCCTCGTTAGGGCTGTGGGAGACCCAGTACTTC.

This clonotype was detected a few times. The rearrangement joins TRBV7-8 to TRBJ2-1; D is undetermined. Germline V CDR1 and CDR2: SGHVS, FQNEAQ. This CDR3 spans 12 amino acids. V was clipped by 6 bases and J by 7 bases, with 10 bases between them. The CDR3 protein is CASSFNRNEQFF. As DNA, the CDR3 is TGTGCCAGCAGTTTCAACCGAAATGAGCAGTTCTTC.

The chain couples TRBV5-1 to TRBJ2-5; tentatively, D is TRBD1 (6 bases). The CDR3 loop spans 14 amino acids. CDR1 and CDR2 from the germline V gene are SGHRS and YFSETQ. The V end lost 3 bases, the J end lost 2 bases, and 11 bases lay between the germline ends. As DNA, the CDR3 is TGCGCCAGCAGCTGGGGACACGAACAAGAGACCCAGTACTTC. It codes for CASSWGHEQETQYF.

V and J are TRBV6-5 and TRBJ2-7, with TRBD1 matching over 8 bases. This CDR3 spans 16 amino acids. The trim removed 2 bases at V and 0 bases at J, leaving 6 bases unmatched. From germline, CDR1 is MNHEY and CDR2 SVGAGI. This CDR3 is CASSYREDRASYEQYF. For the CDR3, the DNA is TGTGCCAGCAGTTACCGAGAGGACAGGGCCTCCTACGAGCAGTACTTC.